This entry is about one TCR beta chain. These data are taken from a study of blood T cell repertoires in COVID-19. The method was immunoSEQ multiplex PCR; TCRdb's version includes in-frame clones alone and lacks a portion of them. Here the sample spans about 240,000 clones, around 87% being singletons. With 3 bases removed from V and 3 bases from J, the gap between germline ends came to 18 bases. The CDR3 extends over 17 amino acids. The germline V gene has CDR1 SGHKS and CDR2 YYEKEE (reference sequence). The V gene is TRBV5-5, the J gene TRBJ1-4; D is perhaps TRBD1 (5 bases). The source of this sequence is a woman aged 70-85 years with active or convalescent COVID-19. Sequencing was done on a sample of peripheral blood. The CDR3 nucleotides read TGTGCCAGCAGCTCAACGCCGGTGGCGGGGCCTAATGAAAAACTGTTTTTT. As protein: CASSSTPVAGPNEKLFF.